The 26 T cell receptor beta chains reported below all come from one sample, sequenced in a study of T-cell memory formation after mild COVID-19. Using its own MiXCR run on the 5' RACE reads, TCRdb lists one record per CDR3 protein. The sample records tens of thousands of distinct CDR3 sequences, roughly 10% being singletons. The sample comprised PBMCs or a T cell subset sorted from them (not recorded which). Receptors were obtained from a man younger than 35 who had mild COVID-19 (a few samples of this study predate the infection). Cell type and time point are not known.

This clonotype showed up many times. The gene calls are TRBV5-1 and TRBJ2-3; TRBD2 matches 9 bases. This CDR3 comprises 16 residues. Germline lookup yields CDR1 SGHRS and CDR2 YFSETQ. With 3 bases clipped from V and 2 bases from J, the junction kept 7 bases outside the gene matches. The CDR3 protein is CASSSLSGGLTDTQYF. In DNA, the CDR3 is TGCGCCAGCAGCTCGCTTAGCGGGGGCCTCACAGATACGCAGTATTTT.

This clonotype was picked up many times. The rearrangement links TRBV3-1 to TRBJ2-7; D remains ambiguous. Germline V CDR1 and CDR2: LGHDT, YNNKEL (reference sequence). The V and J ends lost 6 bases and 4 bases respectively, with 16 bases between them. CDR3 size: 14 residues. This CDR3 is CASSPRTTSYEQYF. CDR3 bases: TGTGCCAGCAGTCCAAGAACTACCTCGTACGAGCAGTACTTC.

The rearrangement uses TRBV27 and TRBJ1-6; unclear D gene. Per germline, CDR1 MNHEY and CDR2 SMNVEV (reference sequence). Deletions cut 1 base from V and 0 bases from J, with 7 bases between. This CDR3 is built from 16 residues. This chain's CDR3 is CASSLLGSSYNSPLHF. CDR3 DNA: TGTGCCAGCAGTTTATTGGGGAGCTCCTATAATTCACCCCTCCACTTT.

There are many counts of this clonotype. The CDR3 reads CATRDSSYEQYF. The CDR3, as DNA: TGTGCCACCCGGGACAGCTCCTACGAGCAGTACTTC. The V gene is TRBV24-1, the J gene TRBJ2-7, with 7 nucleotides matching TRBD1. Germline V gene lookup returns CDR1 KGHDR and CDR2 SFDVKD. This CDR3 contains 12 residues. Losses at the gene ends were 9 bases for V and 0 bases for J; bases not matched to a gene: 1.

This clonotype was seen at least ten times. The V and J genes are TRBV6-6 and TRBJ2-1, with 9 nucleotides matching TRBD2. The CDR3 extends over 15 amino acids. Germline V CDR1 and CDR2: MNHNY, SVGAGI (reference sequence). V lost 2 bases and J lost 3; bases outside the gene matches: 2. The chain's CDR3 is CASSYGLANYNEQFF. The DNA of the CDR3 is TGTGCCAGCAGTTACGGACTAGCGAACTACAATGAGCAGTTCTTC.

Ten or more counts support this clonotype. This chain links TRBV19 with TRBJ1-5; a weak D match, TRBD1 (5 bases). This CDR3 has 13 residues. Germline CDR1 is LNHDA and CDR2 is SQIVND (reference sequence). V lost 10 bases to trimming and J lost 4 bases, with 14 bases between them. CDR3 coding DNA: TGTGCCACCCATCCCGGGGGGAATCAGCCCCAGCATTTT. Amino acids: CATHPGGNQPQHF.

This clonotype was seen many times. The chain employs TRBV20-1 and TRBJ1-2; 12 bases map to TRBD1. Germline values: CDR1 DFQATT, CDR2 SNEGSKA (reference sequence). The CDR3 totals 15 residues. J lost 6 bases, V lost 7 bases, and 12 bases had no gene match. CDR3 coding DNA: TGCAGTGTTAGTCAACCGGGACAGGGGGCGGATGGCTACACCTTC. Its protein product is CSVSQPGQGADGYTF.

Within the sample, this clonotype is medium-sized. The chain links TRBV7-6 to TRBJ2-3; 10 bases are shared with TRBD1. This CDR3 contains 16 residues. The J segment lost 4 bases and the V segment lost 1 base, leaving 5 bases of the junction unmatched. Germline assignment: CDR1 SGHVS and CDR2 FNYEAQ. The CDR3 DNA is TGTGCCAGCAGCTTAGAAGGGGACAGGGGTTCAGATACGCAGTATTTT. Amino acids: CASSLEGDRGSDTQYF.

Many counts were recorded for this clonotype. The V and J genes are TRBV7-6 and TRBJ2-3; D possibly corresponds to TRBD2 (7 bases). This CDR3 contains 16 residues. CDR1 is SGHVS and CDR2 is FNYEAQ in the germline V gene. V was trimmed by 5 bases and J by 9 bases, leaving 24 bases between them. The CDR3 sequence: CASSLGQGGVGGTQYF. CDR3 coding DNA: TGTGCCAGCAGCCTAGGCCAAGGGGGGGTAGGAGGGACGCAGTATTTT.

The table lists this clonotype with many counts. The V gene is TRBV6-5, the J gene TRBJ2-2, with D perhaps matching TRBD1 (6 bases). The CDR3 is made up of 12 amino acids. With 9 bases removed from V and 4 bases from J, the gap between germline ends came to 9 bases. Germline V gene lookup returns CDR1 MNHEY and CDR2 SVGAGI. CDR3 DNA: TGTGCCAGTTCCAGGGGCACCGGGGAGCTGTTTTTT. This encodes CASSRGTGELFF.

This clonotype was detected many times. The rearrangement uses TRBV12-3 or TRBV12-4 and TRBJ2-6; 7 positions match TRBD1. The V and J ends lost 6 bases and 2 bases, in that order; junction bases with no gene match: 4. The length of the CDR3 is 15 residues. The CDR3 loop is CASRQGTAGANVLTF. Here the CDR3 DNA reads TGTGCCAGCAGGCAAGGGACAGCTGGGGCCAACGTCCTGACTTTC.

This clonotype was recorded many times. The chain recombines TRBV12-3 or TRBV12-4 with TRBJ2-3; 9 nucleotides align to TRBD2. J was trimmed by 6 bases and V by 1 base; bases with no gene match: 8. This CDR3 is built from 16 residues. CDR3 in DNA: TGTGCCAGCAGTTTAGATTCTAGCGGGGCAACGGATACGCAGTATTTT. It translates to CASSLDSSGATDTQYF.

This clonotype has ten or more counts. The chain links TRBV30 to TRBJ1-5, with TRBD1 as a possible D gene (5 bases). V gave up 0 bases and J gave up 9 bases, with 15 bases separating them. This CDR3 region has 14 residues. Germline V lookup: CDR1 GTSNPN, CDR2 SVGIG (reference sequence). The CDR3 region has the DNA TGTGCCTGGAGTGTTGGCAGGTTTGGGGGGCCCCAGCATTTT. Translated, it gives CAWSVGRFGGPQHF.

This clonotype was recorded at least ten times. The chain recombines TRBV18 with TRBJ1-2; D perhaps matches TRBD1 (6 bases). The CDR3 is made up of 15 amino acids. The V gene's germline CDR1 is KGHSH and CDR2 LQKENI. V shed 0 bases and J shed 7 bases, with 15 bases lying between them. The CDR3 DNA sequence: TGTGCCAGCTCACCACCGGGACAAACTAGGAGTGGCTACACCTTC. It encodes CASSPPGQTRSGYTF.

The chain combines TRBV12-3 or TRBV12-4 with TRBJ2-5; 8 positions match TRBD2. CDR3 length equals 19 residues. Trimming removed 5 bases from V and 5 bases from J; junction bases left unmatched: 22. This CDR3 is CASSGSSGLGSGGAETQYF. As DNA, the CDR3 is TGTGCCAGCAGTGGATCCTCCGGATTAGGGTCGGGGGGGGCGGAGACCCAGTACTTC.

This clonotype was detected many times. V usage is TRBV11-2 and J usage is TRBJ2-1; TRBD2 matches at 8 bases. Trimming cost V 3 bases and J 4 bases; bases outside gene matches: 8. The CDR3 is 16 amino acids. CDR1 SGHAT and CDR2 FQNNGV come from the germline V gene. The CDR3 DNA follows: TGTGCCAGCAGCTTCCTCTCGGGGGGGCTGTACAATGAGCAGTTCTTC. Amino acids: CASSFLSGGLYNEQFF.

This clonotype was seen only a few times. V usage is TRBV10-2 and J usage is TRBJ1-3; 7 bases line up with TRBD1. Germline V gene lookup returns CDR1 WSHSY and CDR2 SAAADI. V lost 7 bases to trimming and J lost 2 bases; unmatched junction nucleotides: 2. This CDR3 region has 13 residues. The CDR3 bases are TGCGCCAGCACTGACAGGGCTGGAAACACCATATATTTT. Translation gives CASTDRAGNTIYF.

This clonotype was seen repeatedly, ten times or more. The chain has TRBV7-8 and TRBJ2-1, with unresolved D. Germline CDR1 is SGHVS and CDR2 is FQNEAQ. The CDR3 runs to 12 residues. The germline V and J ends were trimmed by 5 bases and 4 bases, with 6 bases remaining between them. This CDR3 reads CASSLYYNEQFF. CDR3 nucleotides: TGTGCCAGCAGCCTCTATTACAATGAGCAGTTCTTC.

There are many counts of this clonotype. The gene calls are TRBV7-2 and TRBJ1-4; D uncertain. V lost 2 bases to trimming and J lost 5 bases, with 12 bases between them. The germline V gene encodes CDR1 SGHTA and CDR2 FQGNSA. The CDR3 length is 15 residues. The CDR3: CASSLYGTRNEKLFF. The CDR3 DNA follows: TGTGCCAGCAGCTTATACGGAACAAGGAATGAAAAACTGTTTTTT. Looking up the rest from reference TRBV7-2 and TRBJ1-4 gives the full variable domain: GAGVSQSPSNKVTEKGKDVELRCDPISGHTALYWYRQSLGQGLEFLIYFQGNSAPDKSGLPSDRFSAERTGGSVSTLTIQRTQQEDSAVYLCASSLYGTRNEKLFFGSGTQLSVL.

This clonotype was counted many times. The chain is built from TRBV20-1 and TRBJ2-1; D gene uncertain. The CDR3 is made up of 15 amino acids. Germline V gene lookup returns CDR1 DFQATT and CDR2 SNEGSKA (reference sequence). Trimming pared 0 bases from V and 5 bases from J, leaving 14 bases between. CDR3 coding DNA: TGCAGTGCTAGAGATAATAGACTGGATCACAATGAGCAGTTCTTC. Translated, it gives CSARDNRLDHNEQFF.

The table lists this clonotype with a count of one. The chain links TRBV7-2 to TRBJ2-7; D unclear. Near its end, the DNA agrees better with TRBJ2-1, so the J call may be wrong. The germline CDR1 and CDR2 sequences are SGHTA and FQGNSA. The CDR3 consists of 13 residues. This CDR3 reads CASSLFFYNEQFF. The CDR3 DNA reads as TGTGCCAGCAGCTTATTCTTCTACAATGAGCAGTTCTTC.

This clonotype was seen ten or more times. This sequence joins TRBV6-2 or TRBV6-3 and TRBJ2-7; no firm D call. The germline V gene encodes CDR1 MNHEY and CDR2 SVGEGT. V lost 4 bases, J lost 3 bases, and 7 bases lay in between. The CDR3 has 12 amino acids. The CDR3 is CASSLDGYEQYV. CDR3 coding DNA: TGTGCCAGCAGTTTGGACGGCTACGAGCAGTACGTC.

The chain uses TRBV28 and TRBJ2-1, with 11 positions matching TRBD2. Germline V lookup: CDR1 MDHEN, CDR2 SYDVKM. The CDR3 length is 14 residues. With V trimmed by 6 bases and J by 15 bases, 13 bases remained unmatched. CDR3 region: CASSPPQLAGVVFF. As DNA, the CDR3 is TGTGCCAGCAGCCCCCCTCAACTAGCGGGGGTGGTGTTCTTC.

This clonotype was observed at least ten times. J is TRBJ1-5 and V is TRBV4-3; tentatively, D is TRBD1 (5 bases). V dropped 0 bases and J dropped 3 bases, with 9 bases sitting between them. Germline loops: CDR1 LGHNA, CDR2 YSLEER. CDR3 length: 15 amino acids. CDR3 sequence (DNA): TGCGCCAGCAGCCAAGACTGGGGGGACAATCAGCCCCAGCATTTT. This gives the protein CASSQDWGDNQPQHF.

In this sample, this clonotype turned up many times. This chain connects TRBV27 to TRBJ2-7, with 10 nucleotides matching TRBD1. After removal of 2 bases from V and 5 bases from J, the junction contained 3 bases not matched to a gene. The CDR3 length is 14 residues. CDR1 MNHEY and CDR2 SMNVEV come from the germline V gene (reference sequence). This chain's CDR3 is CASSLLGTGDEQYF. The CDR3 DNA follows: TGTGCCAGCAGTTTACTCGGGACAGGGGACGAGCAGTACTTC.

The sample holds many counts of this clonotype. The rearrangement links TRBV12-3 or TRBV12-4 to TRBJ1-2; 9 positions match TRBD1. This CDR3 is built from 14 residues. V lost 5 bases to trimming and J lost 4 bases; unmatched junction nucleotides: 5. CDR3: CASSPMTGGYGYTF. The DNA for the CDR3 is TGTGCCAGCAGTCCAATGACAGGGGGCTATGGCTACACCTTC.